This T cell receptor beta chain was found in a study of shared clonotypes between healthy human individuals. Findings and limits, study-wide: The low donor count limited represented genetic and exposure-history diversity.

Original methodology: Junction-only immunoSEQ data arrived without quality scores, meaning filtering differed. TCRdb's table, derived via immunoSEQ multiplex PCR, lists solely in-frame clones and lacks some. D and trimming come from the DNA, and the V and J calls and clone size come from that table. The sample holds 450,000 to 550,000 clones, approximately 79% seen once. The V and J ends lost 2 bases and 4 bases, in that order; junction bases with no gene match: 4. Germline lookup yields CDR1 SGHTA and CDR2 FQGTGA. The CDR3 is made up of 15 amino acids. About this clone itself: The target antigen is unknown. Within the sample, other DNA sequences also encode this same CDR3.

The specimen was PBMCs. This sequence originates from a woman aged 40 to 50 in good health. Some clones in this sample may be carry-over from other donors' samples. J is TRBJ2-1 and V is TRBV7-3; 8 bases line up with TRBD2. The CDR3 reads CASSLELAEYNEQFF. The CDR3 coding sequence is TGTGCCAGCAGCTTAGAACTAGCGGAATACAATGAGCAGTTCTTC.